One and the same sample provided the 31 T cell receptor beta chains below, sequenced in a study of cytomegalovirus exposure and HLA in healthy donors. The PCR had 60 Vbeta and 13 Jbeta primers. The data were produced by immunoSEQ multiplex PCR, yet TCRdb's version contains in-frame clones alone and is incomplete. The table shows 60,000 to 90,000 clones, with approximately 67% occurring only once. Specimen: PBMCs. The receptors were sampled from a man in his forties in good health and CMV-seropositive.

This clone has only one observation. The chain joins TRBV28 to TRBJ1-1; TRBD1 aligns across 7 bases. J was trimmed by 10 bases and V by 5 bases; bases with no gene match: 13. The CDR3 extends over 14 amino acids. Germline V lookup: CDR1 MDHEN, CDR2 SYDVKM. The CDR3 region is CASSAGTAYFGAFF. Here the CDR3 DNA reads TGTGCCAGCAGTGCCGGGACAGCATATTTTGGAGCTTTCTTT.

This CDR3 is CASSHRSHEQYF. DNA of the CDR3: TGTGCCAGCAGTCACCGGAGCCACGAGCAGTACTTC. The rearrangement uses TRBV6-5 and TRBJ2-7; D remains ambiguous. This CDR3 comprises 12 residues. From germline, CDR1 is MNHEY and CDR2 SVGAGI. Trimming left V 5 bases short and J 5 bases short, with 10 bases between.

The chain has TRBV4-3 and TRBJ1-2; TRBD1 matches 7 bases. There are 17 residues in the CDR3. The trim removed 3 bases at V and 4 bases at J, leaving 14 bases unmatched. Germline V gene sequence: CDR1 LGHNA, CDR2 YSLEER. The CDR3 is CASSHGLGGGEGYGYTF. DNA of the CDR3: TGCGCCAGCAGCCATGGGCTAGGAGGGGGCGAAGGCTATGGCTACACCTTC.

V is TRBV30 and J is TRBJ1-3; D gene unclear. The CDR3 extends over 12 amino acids. V lost 7 bases, J lost 3 bases, and 10 bases lay in between. Germline V gene sequence: CDR1 GTSNPN, CDR2 SVGIG (reference sequence). The CDR3 DNA sequence: TGTGCCTCAACCCCGGGTGGAAACACCATATATTTT. Its translation is CASTPGGNTIYF.

J is TRBJ2-7 and V is TRBV6-1; 11 positions agree with TRBD2. With 1 base clipped from V and 0 bases from J, the junction kept 8 bases outside the gene matches. The CDR3 extends over 18 amino acids. Germline loops: CDR1 MNHNS, CDR2 SASEGT. Here the CDR3 reads CASSEGRLAGRSSYEQYF. CDR3 sequence (DNA): TGTGCCAGCAGTGAAGGGAGACTAGCGGGAAGGAGCTCCTACGAGCAGTACTTC.

This clone was seen only a few times. The CDR3 protein is CASAPPGQGNGYTF. The CDR3 DNA reads as TGTGCCAGCGCACCGCCGGGACAGGGGAATGGCTACACCTTC. The V and J genes are TRBV28 and TRBJ1-2, with TRBD1 matching over 10 bases. Germline V lookup: CDR1 MDHEN, CDR2 SYDVKM. J lost 6 bases, V lost 8 bases, and 9 bases had no gene match. This CDR3 is 14 amino acids long.

The chain links TRBV5-8 to TRBJ1-5, with 9 bases matching TRBD1. This CDR3 is built from 18 residues. Unmatched junction bases numbered 14, after V lost 2 bases and J lost 5 bases. Germline V gene sequence: CDR1 SGHTS, CDR2 YDEGEE. In nucleotides, the CDR3 is TGTGCCAGCAGCTTCGACAGGGGGTTCGGTGTGGGGCATCAGCCCCAGCATTTT. Its translation: CASSFDRGFGVGHQPQHF.

V is TRBV7-2 and J is TRBJ2-7; D is possibly TRBD1 (6 bases). CDR1 SGHTA and CDR2 FQGNSA come from the germline V gene. V shed 5 bases and J shed 2 bases, with 19 bases lying between them. The CDR3 has 16 residues. The CDR3 DNA sequence: TGTGCCAGCAGCCCCGATACAGGGACGAGGGCCTACGAGCAGTACTTC. It is translated as CASSPDTGTRAYEQYF.

This clone was recorded only once. This chain links TRBV29-1 with TRBJ1-1, with TRBD1 identical over 8 bases. CDR1 and CDR2 (germline): SQVTM, ANQGSEA. The CDR3 spans 15 residues. Trimming cost V 4 bases and J 7 bases; bases outside gene matches: 14. CDR3 region: CSVALMSRGLGEAFF. The CDR3 DNA sequence: TGCAGCGTTGCCTTGATGTCCAGGGGGCTTGGTGAAGCTTTCTTT.

This sequence joins TRBV5-1 and TRBJ2-5; 8 bases map to TRBD2. The CDR3 sequence is 15 residues long. Losses at the gene ends were 3 bases for V and 2 bases for J; bases not matched to a gene: 6. Germline V gene lookup returns CDR1 SGHRS and CDR2 YFSETQ. CDR3 DNA sequence: TGCGCCAGCAGCTCTACGGGAGGGGGGCAAGAGACCCAGTACTTC. Translating gives CASSSTGGGQETQYF.

This rearrangement joins TRBV19 to TRBJ1-2, with D perhaps TRBD1 (5 bases). Germline V gene lookup returns CDR1 LNHDA and CDR2 SQIVND (reference sequence). This CDR3 spans 14 amino acids. Trimming pared 4 bases from V and 4 bases from J, leaving 13 bases between. The DNA of the CDR3 is TGTGCCAGTAGTACTGACAGTAAACTCTATGGCTACACCTTC. Its protein product is CASSTDSKLYGYTF.

The V gene is TRBV6-1, the J gene TRBJ2-1; 9 bases align to TRBD2. The CDR3 length is 16 residues. Germline trimming cut 2 bases from V and 2 bases from J; bases unmatched to any gene: 4. Germline values: CDR1 MNHNS, CDR2 SASEGT. CDR3 DNA: TGTGCCAGCAGTGAACTAGCGGGGACACCCTACAATGAGCAGTTCTTC. Its translation is CASSELAGTPYNEQFF.

The V gene is TRBV4-1, the J gene TRBJ1-2, with D maybe TRBD1 (5 bases). Germline assignment: CDR1 MGHRA and CDR2 YSYEKL. Trimming took off 0 bases at V and 2 bases at J, with 10 bases between the two ends. The CDR3 covers 15 residues. CDR3 amino acids: CASSQDETENYGYTF. DNA of the CDR3: TGCGCCAGCAGCCAAGACGAGACAGAGAACTATGGCTACACCTTC.

The rearrangement links TRBV7-8 to TRBJ1-2, with D maybe TRBD1 (6 bases). The CDR3 is 15 residues long. The germline V gene has CDR1 SGHVS and CDR2 FQNEAQ. V lost 2 bases and J lost 5, with 15 bases in between. The CDR3 DNA sequence: TGTGCCAGCAGCTTACAACAGGGAAAGGATTATGGCTACACCTTC. It yields the protein CASSLQQGKDYGYTF.

J is TRBJ2-1 and V is TRBV28; TRBD1 matches 7 bases. Germline V CDR1 and CDR2: MDHEN, SYDVKM. V shed 6 bases, J shed 10 bases, and the junction held 12 bases outside the gene matches. The CDR3 runs 14 residues. The CDR3 is CASRPAGGLGEQFF. CDR3 DNA sequence: TGTGCCAGCAGACCTGCAGGGGGTCTGGGGGAGCAGTTCTTC.

This chain connects TRBV18 to TRBJ2-6; possibly TRBD2 for D (5 bases). CDR1 and CDR2 from the germline V gene are KGHSH and LQKENI. CDR3 size: 17 residues. Trimming stripped 3 bases from V and 0 bases from J, with 12 bases between. CDR3 region: CASSPRVQNSGANVLTF. Written as DNA, the CDR3 is TGTGCCAGCTCACCGAGGGTACAGAACTCTGGGGCCAACGTCCTGACTTTC.

V is TRBV5-1 and J is TRBJ2-3, with 8 bases aligning to TRBD1. There are 16 residues in the CDR3. In germline, CDR1 is SGHRS, CDR2 YFSETQ. Trimming took 5 bases from V and 7 from J; bases not matched to a gene: 15. The chain's CDR3 is CASSLSPGGAANTQYF. Here the CDR3 DNA reads TGCGCCAGCAGTCTTTCTCCAGGGGGCGCAGCAAATACGCAGTATTTT.

The chain has TRBV7-6 and TRBJ2-7; tentative D call: TRBD2 (6 bases). Germline assignment: CDR1 SGHVS and CDR2 FNYEAQ. V shed 1 base and J shed 4 bases, with 17 bases lying between them. This CDR3 region has 16 residues. The CDR3: CASSLGTGSRIYEQYF. The CDR3 DNA reads as TGTGCCAGCAGCTTAGGGACCGGGAGCCGAATATACGAGCAGTACTTC. The full variable domain, its missing parts supplied by reference TRBV7-6 and TRBJ2-7, is GAGVSQSPRYKVTKRGQDVALRCDPISGHVSLYWYRQALGQGPEFLTYFNYEAQQDKSGLPNDRFSAERPEGSISTLTIQRTEQRDSAMYRCASSLGTGSRIYEQYFGPGTRLTVT.

The chain has TRBV5-1 and TRBJ1-1; no firm D call. V was shortened by 2 bases and J by 1 base, with 6 bases between the two germline ends. CDR1 SGHRS and CDR2 YFSETQ come from the germline V gene. This CDR3 region has 13 residues. The CDR3 reads CASSLASNTEAFF. CDR3 sequence (DNA): TGCGCCAGCAGCTTAGCCTCGAACACTGAAGCTTTCTTT.

The chain recombines TRBV30 with TRBJ1-1, with TRBD1 as a possible D gene (5 bases). There are 14 residues in the CDR3. Germline CDR1 reads GTSNPN; CDR2 reads SVGIG (reference sequence). In nucleotides, the CDR3 is TGTGCTTTCGGGCGGGGGACGGTAGACACTGAAGCTTTCTTT. This translates into CAFGRGTVDTEAFF. Full variable domain (remainder filled in from reference TRBV30 and TRBJ1-1): SQTIHQWPATLVQPVGSPLSLECTVEGTSNPNLYWYRQAAGRGLQLLFYSVGIGQISSEVPQNLSASRPQDRQFILSSKKLLLSDSGFYLCAFGRGTVDTEAFFGQGTRLTVV.

This clone was observed a handful of times. This sequence joins TRBV11-2 and TRBJ2-7, with 10 bases that match TRBD2. V was pared by 1 base and J by 3 bases, with 3 bases of the junction left unmatched. CDR1 and CDR2 from the germline V gene are SGHAT and FQNNGV. This CDR3 region has 15 residues. CDR3 DNA: TGTGCCAGCAGCTTAGGGACTAGCGGAAACTACGAGCAGTACTTC. The encoded protein is CASSLGTSGNYEQYF.

The rearrangement joins TRBV5-1 to TRBJ1-1; D gene ambiguous. Deletions cut 4 bases from V and 1 base from J, with 11 bases between. The CDR3 consists of 14 residues. Per germline, CDR1 SGHRS and CDR2 YFSETQ. CDR3: CASSPPHGNTEAFF. The CDR3 region has the DNA TGCGCCAGCAGCCCCCCGCACGGGAACACTGAAGCTTTCTTT. The full variable domain, with the rest looked up from reference TRBV5-1 and TRBJ1-1, is KAGVTQTPRYLIKTRGQQVTLSCSPISGHRSVSWYQQTPGQGLQFLFEYFSETQRNKGNFPGRFSGRQFSNSRSEMNVSTLELGDSALYLCASSPPHGNTEAFFGQGTRLTVV.

The V call is TRBV7-6, the J call TRBJ2-6; the D gene is possibly TRBD2 (6 bases). The germline V gene has CDR1 SGHVS and CDR2 FNYEAQ. This CDR3 contains 16 residues. V gave up 5 bases and J gave up 1 base, with 12 bases separating them. The CDR3 DNA reads as TGTGCCAGCAGCCGCGGGGCTATTTCTGGGGCCAACGTCCTGACTTTC. Its protein is CASSRGAISGANVLTF.

The chain employs TRBV9 and TRBJ2-4; tentative D call: TRBD1 (6 bases). Trimming removed 4 bases at V and 5 bases at J, with 22 bases between. CDR1 and CDR2 from the germline V gene are SGDLS and YYNGEE. The CDR3 runs to 17 residues. The CDR3 loop is CASSPILAGVSQNIQYF. The CDR3 DNA reads TGTGCCAGCAGCCCAATCTTGGCAGGGGTATCCCAAAACATTCAGTACTTC.

This chain connects TRBV5-1 to TRBJ2-1, with TRBD2 matching over 15 bases. V gave up 4 bases and J gave up 5 bases; unmatched junction bases: 10. Germline loops: CDR1 SGHRS, CDR2 YFSETQ. The CDR3 is 18 residues long. Here the CDR3 reads CASSPGLAGGKSNNEQFF. The CDR3 DNA is TGCGCCAGCAGCCCGGGACTAGCGGGGGGCAAATCTAACAATGAGCAGTTCTTC.

This clone was seen a handful of times. This chain links TRBV6-5 with TRBJ2-7, with 9 bases identical to TRBD1. The length of the CDR3 is 15 residues. CDR1 and CDR2 (germline): MNHEY, SVGAGI. Trimming took 4 bases from V and 0 from J; bases not matched to a gene: 4. CDR3 in DNA: TGTGCCAGCAGTTTAGACAGGGGGAACTCCTACGAGCAGTACTTC. It specifies CASSLDRGNSYEQYF.

The chain has TRBV27 and TRBJ2-3; the D gene is possibly TRBD1 (6 bases). Per germline, CDR1 MNHEY and CDR2 SMNVEV (reference sequence). This CDR3 spans 14 amino acids. The germline V and J ends were trimmed by 4 bases and 0 bases, with 8 bases remaining between them. The CDR3 protein is CASSWTASTDTQYF. The CDR3, as DNA: TGTGCCAGCAGTTGGACAGCTAGCACAGATACGCAGTATTTT.

The chain has TRBV5-1 and TRBJ1-2; 9 positions match TRBD1. The CDR3 is 15 amino acids. Germline V gene data show CDR1 as SGHRS and CDR2 as YFSETQ. Trimming at V came to 4 bases and at J to 4 bases, leaving 8 bases not matched to a gene. In nucleotides, the CDR3 is TGCGCCAGCAGCCCGGGACAGGGCCCCTCCTATGGCTACACCTTC. It encodes CASSPGQGPSYGYTF.

With respect to this clone: The junction differs from germline at one of its ends, possibly a read error. The chain employs TRBV2 and TRBJ1-5, with D perhaps TRBD1 (5 bases). This CDR3 has 12 amino acids. Germline loops: CDR1 SNHLY, CDR2 FYNNEI. The CDR3 loop is CASSDGDWPQHF. The CDR3 bases are TGCGCCAGCAGTGATGGGGACTGGCCCCAGCATTTT.

The chain is built from TRBV28 and TRBJ1-1; no firm D call. V lost 6 bases and J 4 bases, leaving 15 bases between the germline ends. Germline assignment: CDR1 MDHEN and CDR2 SYDVKM. This CDR3 spans 14 amino acids. CDR3 loop: CASRFSRVRTEAFF. DNA of the CDR3: TGTGCCAGCAGGTTTTCGAGGGTCCGCACTGAAGCTTTCTTT.

This clone came up a few times. This rearrangement joins TRBV6-1 to TRBJ2-3; 10 nucleotides line up with TRBD2. After removal of 6 bases from V and 4 bases from J, the junction contained 7 bases not matched to a gene. Per germline, CDR1 MNHNS and CDR2 SASEGT. This CDR3 is built from 15 residues. In DNA form, the CDR3 reads TGTGCCAGCAGCGGGAGCGGGAGGGCCTCAGATACGCAGTATTTT. Translation: CASSGSGRASDTQYF.